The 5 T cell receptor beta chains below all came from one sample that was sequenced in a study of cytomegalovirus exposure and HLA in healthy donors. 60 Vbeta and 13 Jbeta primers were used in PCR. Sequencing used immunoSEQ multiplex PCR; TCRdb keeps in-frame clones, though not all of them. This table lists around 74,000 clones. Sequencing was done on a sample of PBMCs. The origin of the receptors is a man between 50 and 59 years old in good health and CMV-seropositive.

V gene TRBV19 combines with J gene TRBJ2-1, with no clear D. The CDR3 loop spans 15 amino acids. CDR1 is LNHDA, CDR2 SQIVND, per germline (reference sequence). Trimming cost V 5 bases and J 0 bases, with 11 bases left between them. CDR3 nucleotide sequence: TGTGCCAGTAGTGCAACCGGGTCCTCCTACAATGAGCAGTTCTTC. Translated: CASSATGSSYNEQFF.

CDR3 sequence (DNA): TGCGCCAGCAGCTACCTGACTGGACTAGCGGGGACTCCAATCTCCTACAATGAGCAGTTCTTC. The encoded protein is CASSYLTGLAGTPISYNEQFF. This chain links TRBV4-1 with TRBJ2-1, with TRBD2 matching 12 bases. The CDR3 has 21 residues. Per germline, CDR1 MGHRA and CDR2 YSYEKL. V was clipped by 5 bases and J by 0 bases; unmatched bases: 17.

Written as DNA, the CDR3 is TGTGCCACGGACGGGGAACCCACAGATACGCAGTATTTT. Its translation is CATDGEPTDTQYF. This chain connects TRBV6-1 to TRBJ2-3; possible D gene TRBD2, 5 bases. The CDR3 extends over 13 amino acids. V was clipped by 10 bases and J by 2 bases, with 13 bases between them. Looked up from germline, CDR1 is MNHNS and CDR2 is SASEGT.

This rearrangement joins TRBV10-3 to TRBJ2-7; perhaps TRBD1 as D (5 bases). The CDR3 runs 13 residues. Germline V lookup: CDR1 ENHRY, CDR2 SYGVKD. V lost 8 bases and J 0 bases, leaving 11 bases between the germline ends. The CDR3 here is CAISVGDSYEQYF. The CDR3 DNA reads TGTGCCATCTCTGTAGGGGACTCCTACGAGCAGTACTTC.

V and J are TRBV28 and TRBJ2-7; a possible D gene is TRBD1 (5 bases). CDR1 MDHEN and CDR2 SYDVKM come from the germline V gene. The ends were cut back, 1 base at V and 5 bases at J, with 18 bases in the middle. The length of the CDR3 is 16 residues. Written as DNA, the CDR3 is TGTGCCAGCAGTTTATTACCCGGGCAGGGAACCCACGAGCAGTACTTC. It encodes CASSLLPGQGTHEQYF.